The 8 T cell receptor beta chains reported below all come from one sample, sequenced in a study of blood T cell repertoires in COVID-19. Measured with immunoSEQ multiplex PCR; TCRdb has only the in-frame clones, and not every one. Of around 70,000 clones listed, roughly 76% were seen once; the top ten hold more than 20%. The sequencing sample was made of peripheral blood. Receptors originate from a woman between 70 and 85 years old with acute or convalescent COVID-19.

V and J are TRBV7-2 and TRBJ2-4; 8 nucleotides line up with TRBD2. CDR1 SGHTA and CDR2 FQGNSA come from the germline V gene. Trimming removed 1 base from V and 10 bases from J; junction bases left unmatched: 9. This CDR3 has 15 amino acids. CDR3 DNA: TGTGCCAGCAGCTTAGGGTCGGGAGGGCCCTCAATTCAGTACTTC. This codes for CASSLGSGGPSIQYF. Filled out from reference TRBV7-2 and TRBJ2-4, the complete variable domain reads GAGVSQSPSNKVTEKGKDVELRCDPISGHTALYWYRQSLGQGLEFLIYFQGNSAPDKSGLPSDRFSAERTGGSVSTLTIQRTQQEDSAVYLCASSLGSGGPSIQYFGAGTRLSVL.

This rearrangement joins TRBV7-8 to TRBJ2-5; the D gene is possibly TRBD1 (6 bases). The CDR3 is 14 residues long. V lost 3 bases to trimming and J lost 4 bases, with 12 bases between them. The germline V gene has CDR1 SGHVS and CDR2 FQNEAQ. In DNA form, the CDR3 reads TGTGCCAGCAGCTTCAGGGGCGCAGGAGAGACCCAGTACTTC. This codes for CASSFRGAGETQYF.

This clone was picked up one time. The chain links TRBV7-9 to TRBJ1-2, with TRBD1 matching 7 bases. Per germline, CDR1 SEHNR and CDR2 FQNEAQ (reference sequence). The CDR3 is 14 residues long. V was clipped by 2 bases and J by 3 bases; unmatched bases: 3. CDR3 sequence: CASSLTGVDYGYTF. DNA for the CDR3: TGTGCCAGCAGCTTAACAGGGGTGGACTATGGCTACACCTTC.

This clone has only a few counts. The V gene is TRBV7-9, the J gene TRBJ2-7, with a tentative D call TRBD2 (5 bases). The CDR3 runs 13 residues. From germline, CDR1 is SEHNR and CDR2 FQNEAQ (reference sequence). Trimming left V 3 bases short and J 2 bases short, with 8 bases between. CDR3 region: CASSFRGTYEQYF. The CDR3 coding sequence is TGTGCCAGCAGCTTCCGGGGAACCTACGAGCAGTACTTC.

This chain links TRBV6-5 with TRBJ1-1, with TRBD1 matching over 8 bases. This CDR3 has 15 residues. After removal of 2 bases from V and 5 bases from J, the junction contained 7 bases not matched to a gene. Germline lookup yields CDR1 MNHEY and CDR2 SVGAGI. CDR3 sequence reads: CASSYGGQGRTEAFF. The CDR3 region has the DNA TGTGCCAGCAGTTACGGAGGACAGGGAAGGACTGAAGCTTTCTTT.

This clone was counted only a few times. CDR3 amino acids: CASSLYPGGYEQYF. CDR3 nucleotide sequence: TGTGCCAGCAGTTTATATCCAGGGGGGTACGAGCAGTACTTC. The gene calls are TRBV27 and TRBJ2-7, with TRBD1 as a possible D gene (7 bases). Trimming removed 1 base at V and 4 bases at J, with 11 bases between. The CDR3 contains 14 residues. The germline V gene has CDR1 MNHEY and CDR2 SMNVEV (reference sequence).

This chain joins TRBV3-1 (or the pseudogene TRBV3-2) and TRBJ2-5; a possible D gene is TRBD1 (5 bases). CDR3 size: 15 residues. V was cut by 4 bases and J by 4 bases, with 16 bases left in between. Per germline, CDR1 LGHDT and CDR2 YNNKEL (reference sequence). The CDR3 DNA follows: TGTGCCAGCAGCCTTGGGGCAGGCTCCCGAGAGACCCAGTACTTC. Protein sequence: CASSLGAGSRETQYF.

V usage is TRBV11-3 and J usage is TRBJ1-2; 9 nucleotides match TRBD1. The ends lost 3 bases at V and 6 bases at J; junction bases unmatched: 5. CDR1 is SGHNT and CDR2 is YENEEA in the germline V gene. The CDR3 sequence is 14 residues long. DNA of the CDR3: TGTGCCAGCAGCTTTGGGACAGGGTGGGATGGCTACACCTTC. It encodes CASSFGTGWDGYTF.